Below are 9 T cell receptor beta chains sequenced from a single sample in a study of cytomegalovirus exposure and HLA in healthy donors. PCR used 60 Vbeta primers and 13 Jbeta primers. Libraries were prepared by immunoSEQ multiplex PCR; TCRdb keeps only in-frame clonotypes and omits some of them. The sample has 150,000 to 200,000 clones; 77% are singletons. The sequenced sample consisted of PBMCs. The receptors shown here come from a woman aged 55-69 years in good health and CMV-seropositive.

This clone showed up just once. This sequence joins TRBV28 and TRBJ2-7, with D tentatively TRBD2 (7 bases). Germline CDR1 and CDR2: MDHEN and SYDVKM. The CDR3 is 14 amino acids. V gave up 1 base and J gave up 5 bases, with 12 bases separating them. The CDR3 region has the DNA TGTGCCAGCAGTTTATTAGGGGGGGGCCACGAGCAGTACTTC. As protein: CASSLLGGGHEQYF.

The V and J genes are TRBV5-1 and TRBJ2-7; a weak D match, TRBD2 (5 bases). Germline CDR1 reads SGHRS; CDR2 reads YFSETQ. The V end lost 4 bases, the J end lost 9 bases, and 14 bases lay between the germline ends. The CDR3 extends over 12 amino acids. The CDR3 coding sequence is TGCGCCAGCAGCGGGGAGAGGGTGGTGCAGTACTTC. Encoded protein: CASSGERVVQYF.

The J gene is TRBJ1-1, the V gene TRBV19; 8 bases map to TRBD1. Trimming took 4 bases from V and 12 from J; bases not matched to a gene: 16. CDR1 and CDR2 (germline): LNHDA, SQIVND (reference sequence). This CDR3 contains 15 residues. Here the CDR3 DNA reads TGTGCCAGTAGTACCCCCCGTGGACAGGGAATTGGGTCTTTCTTT. Its translation: CASSTPRGQGIGSFF.

Comment on this clone: Its ends do not fully match the called genes, so a read error is possible. The rearrangement uses TRBV29-1 and TRBJ2-1; 8 nucleotides agree with TRBD2. The CDR3 sequence is 13 residues long. Germline V gene sequence: CDR1 SQVTM, CDR2 ANQGSEA. In DNA form, the CDR3 reads TGCAGCGTCAAAACGTCAAGCGGGGGCTCGGAAGTCTTC. Translating it yields CSVKTSSGGSEVF.

V gene TRBV7-2 combines with J gene TRBJ2-7; D might be TRBD2 (6 bases). Germline V gene lookup returns CDR1 SGHTA and CDR2 FQGNSA. Trimming stripped 3 bases from V and 3 bases from J, with 12 bases between. CDR3 length: 14 amino acids. CDR3 residues: CASSLGGVIYEQYF. As DNA, the CDR3 is TGTGCCAGCAGCTTGGGGGGAGTAATCTACGAGCAGTACTTC.

This chain joins TRBV30 and TRBJ1-2; 8 bases are a match to TRBD1. Germline V CDR1 and CDR2: GTSNPN, SVGIG (reference sequence). Losses at the gene ends were 5 bases for V and 3 bases for J; bases not matched to a gene: 8. The length of the CDR3 is 14 residues. The DNA of the CDR3 is TGTGCCTGGCAACACAGGGGGGTCTACTATGGCTACACCTTC. It codes for CAWQHRGVYYGYTF.

The V and J genes are TRBV5-6 and TRBJ2-5; the match to TRBD2 covers 11 bases. The CDR3 is made up of 14 amino acids. V trimming: 1 base; J trimming: 12 bases; junction bases outside the gene matches: 8. Germline loops: CDR1 SGHDT, CDR2 YYEEEE. The DNA for the CDR3 is TGTGCCAGCAGCTTGTTAACTAGCGGGGGTCGAGAGTACTTC. This translates into CASSLLTSGGREYF. Based on the CDR3 plus reference TRBV5-6 and TRBJ2-5, the full variable domain is DAGVTQSPTHLIKTRGQQVTLRCSPKSGHDTVSWYQQALGQGPQFIFQYYEEEERQRGNFPDRFSGHQFPNYSSELNVNALLLGDSALYLCASSLLTSGGREYFGPGTRLLVL.

The V and J genes are TRBV29-1 and TRBJ1-2, with D hard to call. This CDR3 comprises 13 residues. V was trimmed by 4 bases and J by 4 bases, leaving 13 bases between them. Germline V gives CDR1 SQVTM, CDR2 ANQGSEA. The CDR3 loop is CSVGSVWGYGYTF. CDR3 coding DNA: TGCAGCGTTGGTAGCGTCTGGGGCTATGGCTACACCTTC.

The rearrangement uses TRBV5-8 and TRBJ2-7; 8 positions agree with TRBD1. Losses at the gene ends were 4 bases for V and 0 bases for J; bases not matched to a gene: 6. Germline CDR1 SGHTS, CDR2 YDEGEE. The CDR3 consists of 15 residues. CDR3 sequence (DNA): TGTGCCAGCAGCATGGACAGGGATAGCTCCTACGAGCAGTACTTC. Its translation is CASSMDRDSSYEQYF.